This TCR beta chain was obtained from a study of Ad26.COV2.S vaccination and SARS-CoV-2 variants. Study as a whole: Ad26.COV2.S, an intramuscular injection, was given once or twice 56 days apart.

This clone was observed once. The antigen is not known. Assay used: immunoSEQ multiplex PCR; TCRdb lists only in-frame clones, some missing. The profile shows roughly 700,000 clones, roughly 90% of them singletons. Treatment here: 19 received Ad26.COV2.S at low or high dose, single or two shots; about five received placebo; per-sample allocation not given. At day 63 after the first vaccine or placebo injection, samples were drawn. Boston hosted the donor, who was an adult aged 18-55 years. General study findings and limits: The study found higher spike-specific TCR breadth in vaccine than placebo recipients.

Germline CDR1 KGHSY, CDR2 FQNENV. Trimming stripped 3 bases from V and 1 base from J, with 9 bases between. The CDR3 is made up of 14 amino acids. The origin of this receptor is a person between 18 and 59 years old who received the Ad26.COV2.S COVID-19 vaccine or a placebo. The specimen comprised peripheral blood, sampled in a trial of Ad26.COV2.S vaccine versus placebo. The rearrangement joins TRBV16 to TRBJ1-1, with D hard to call. CDR3 residues: CASSQLDKNTEAFF. CDR3 sequence (DNA): TGTGCCAGCAGCCAGCTCGACAAGAACACTGAAGCTTTCTTT.